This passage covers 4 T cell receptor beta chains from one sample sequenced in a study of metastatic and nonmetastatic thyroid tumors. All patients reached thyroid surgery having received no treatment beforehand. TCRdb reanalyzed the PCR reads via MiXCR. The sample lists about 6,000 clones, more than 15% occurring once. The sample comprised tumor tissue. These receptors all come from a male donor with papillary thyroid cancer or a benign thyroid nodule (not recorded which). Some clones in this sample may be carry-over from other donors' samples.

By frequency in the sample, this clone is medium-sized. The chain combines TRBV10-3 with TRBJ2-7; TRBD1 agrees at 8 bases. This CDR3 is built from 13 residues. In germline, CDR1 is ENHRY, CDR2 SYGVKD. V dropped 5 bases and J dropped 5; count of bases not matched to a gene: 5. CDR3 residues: CAISRTGSHEQYF. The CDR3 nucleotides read TGTGCCATCAGTAGGACAGGGTCCCACGAGCAGTACTTC.

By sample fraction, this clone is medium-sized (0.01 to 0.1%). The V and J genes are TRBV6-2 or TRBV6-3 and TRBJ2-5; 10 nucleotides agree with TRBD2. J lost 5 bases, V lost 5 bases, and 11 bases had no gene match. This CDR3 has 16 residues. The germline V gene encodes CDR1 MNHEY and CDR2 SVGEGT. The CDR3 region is CASSPVAGGLMETQYF. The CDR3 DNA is TGTGCCAGCAGTCCTGTAGCGGGGGGTCTTATGGAGACCCAGTACTTC.

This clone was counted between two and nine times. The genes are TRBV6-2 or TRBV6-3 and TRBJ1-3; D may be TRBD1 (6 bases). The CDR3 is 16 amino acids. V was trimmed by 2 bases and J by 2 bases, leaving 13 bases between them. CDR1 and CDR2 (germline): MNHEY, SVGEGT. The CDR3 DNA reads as TGTGCCAGCAGTTACGGGGGGAACAGGGCTGGAAACACCATATATTTT. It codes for CASSYGGNRAGNTIYF.

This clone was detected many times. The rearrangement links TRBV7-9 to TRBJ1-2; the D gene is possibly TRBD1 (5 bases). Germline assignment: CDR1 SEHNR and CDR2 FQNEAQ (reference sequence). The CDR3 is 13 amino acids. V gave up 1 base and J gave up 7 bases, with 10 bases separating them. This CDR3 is CASSLDGGGGYTF. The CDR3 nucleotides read TGTGCCAGCAGCTTAGATGGGGGTGGTGGCTACACCTTC.